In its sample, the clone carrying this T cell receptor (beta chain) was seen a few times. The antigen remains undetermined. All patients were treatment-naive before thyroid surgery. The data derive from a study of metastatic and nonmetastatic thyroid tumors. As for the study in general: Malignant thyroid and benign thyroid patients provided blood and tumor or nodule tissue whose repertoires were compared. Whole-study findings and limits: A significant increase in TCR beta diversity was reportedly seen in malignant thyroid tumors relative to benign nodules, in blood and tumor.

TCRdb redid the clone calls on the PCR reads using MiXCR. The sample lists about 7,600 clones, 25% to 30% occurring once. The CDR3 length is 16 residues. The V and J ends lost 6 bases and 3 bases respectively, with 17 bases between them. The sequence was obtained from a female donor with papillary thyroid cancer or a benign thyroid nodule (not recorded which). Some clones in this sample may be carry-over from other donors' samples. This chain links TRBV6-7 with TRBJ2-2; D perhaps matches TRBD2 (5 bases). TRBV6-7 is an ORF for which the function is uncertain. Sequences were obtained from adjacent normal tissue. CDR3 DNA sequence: TGTGCCAGCAGACCATTAAACGGGGTCTACACCGGGGAGCTGTTTTTT. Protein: CASRPLNGVYTGELFF.